This TCR beta chain came from a study of cytotoxic CD8 clonotypes in ibrutinib-treated CLL. The overall study: Samples had a mean of nearly 260,000 productive templates and around 90,000 productive rearrangements. General observations from the study: For progressing versus sustained-remission patients, sampling times were not the same.

On this clone: Its target is not known.

Germline CDR1 reads SEHNR; CDR2 reads FQNEAQ (reference sequence). The V end was cut by 6 bases, the J end by 5 bases, with 19 bases between. This CDR3 has 15 amino acids. Here immunoSEQ multiplex PCR was the method, and the copy in TCRdb shows in-frame clones only, minus some. The profile shows under 300,000 clones, 60% to 80% of them singletons. This receptor was obtained from a human donor with chronic lymphocytic leukemia. The V and J genes are TRBV7-9 and TRBJ2-5; D uncertain. Sequencing was performed on PBMCs, taken at disease progression, from a patient treated with ibrutinib. The CDR3 loop is CASSLTFGVVETQYF. In DNA form, the CDR3 reads TGTGCCAGCAGTTTAACATTTGGGGTTGTGGAGACCCAGTACTTC.